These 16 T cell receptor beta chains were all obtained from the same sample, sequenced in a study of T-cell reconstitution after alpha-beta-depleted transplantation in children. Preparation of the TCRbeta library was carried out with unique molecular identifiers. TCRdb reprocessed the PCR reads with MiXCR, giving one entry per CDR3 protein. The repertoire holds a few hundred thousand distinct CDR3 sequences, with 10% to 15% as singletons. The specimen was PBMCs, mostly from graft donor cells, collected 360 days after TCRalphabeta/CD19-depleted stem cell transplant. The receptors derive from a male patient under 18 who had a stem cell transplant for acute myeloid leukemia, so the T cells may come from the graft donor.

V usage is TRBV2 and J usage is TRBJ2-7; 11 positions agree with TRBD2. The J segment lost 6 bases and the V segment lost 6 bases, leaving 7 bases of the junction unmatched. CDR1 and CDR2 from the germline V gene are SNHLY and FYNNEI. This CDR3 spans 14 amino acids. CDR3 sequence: CASRRVAGGPEQYF. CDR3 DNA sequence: TGTGCCAGCAGGAGGGTAGCGGGGGGGCCCGAGCAGTACTTC.

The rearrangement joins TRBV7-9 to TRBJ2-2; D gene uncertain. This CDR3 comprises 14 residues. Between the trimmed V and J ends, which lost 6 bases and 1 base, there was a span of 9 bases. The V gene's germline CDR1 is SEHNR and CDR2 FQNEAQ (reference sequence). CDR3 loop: CASRSTENTGELFF. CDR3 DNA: TGTGCCAGCAGATCGACGGAGAACACCGGGGAGCTGTTTTTT.

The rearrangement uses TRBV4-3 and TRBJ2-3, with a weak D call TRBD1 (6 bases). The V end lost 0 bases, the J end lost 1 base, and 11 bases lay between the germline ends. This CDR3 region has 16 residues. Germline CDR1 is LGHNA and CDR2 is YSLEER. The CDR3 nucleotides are TGCGCCAGCAGCCAAGATCACAGGGTTGGCACAGATACGCAGTATTTT. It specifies CASSQDHRVGTDTQYF.

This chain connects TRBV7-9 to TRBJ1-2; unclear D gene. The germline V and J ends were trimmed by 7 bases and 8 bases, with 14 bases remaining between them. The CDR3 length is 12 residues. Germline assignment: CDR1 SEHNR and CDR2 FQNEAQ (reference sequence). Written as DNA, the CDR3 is TGTGCCAGCACCATGGGCATTGAGGGCTACACCTTC. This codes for CASTMGIEGYTF.

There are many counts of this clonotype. The CDR3 sequence: CSALAGGLDEQYF. In nucleotides, the CDR3 is TGCAGTGCGTTAGCGGGTGGCCTGGACGAGCAGTACTTC. The chain has TRBV20-1 and TRBJ2-7; 7 bases map to TRBD2. CDR3 length equals 13 residues. V gave up 6 bases and J gave up 5 bases; unmatched junction bases: 10. Germline V gene data show CDR1 as DFQATT and CDR2 as SNEGSKA (reference sequence).

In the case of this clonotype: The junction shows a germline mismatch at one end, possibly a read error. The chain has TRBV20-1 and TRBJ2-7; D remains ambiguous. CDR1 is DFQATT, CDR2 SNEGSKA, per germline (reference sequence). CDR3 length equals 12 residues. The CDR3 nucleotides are TGCAGTGCTAGCACTAACTCCCACGAGCAGTACTTC. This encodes CSASTNSHEQYF.

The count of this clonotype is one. The CDR3 DNA reads TGTGCCACCAGTGACAGTAGACTGGGACCCATACAGACCCAGTACTTC. This codes for CATSDSRLGPIQTQYF. The chain is built from TRBV24-1 and TRBJ2-5; tentatively, D is TRBD1 or TRBD2 (5 bases each). This CDR3 comprises 16 residues. Looked up from germline, CDR1 is KGHDR and CDR2 is SFDVKD. Trimming took 4 bases from V and 6 from J, leaving 20 bases between them.

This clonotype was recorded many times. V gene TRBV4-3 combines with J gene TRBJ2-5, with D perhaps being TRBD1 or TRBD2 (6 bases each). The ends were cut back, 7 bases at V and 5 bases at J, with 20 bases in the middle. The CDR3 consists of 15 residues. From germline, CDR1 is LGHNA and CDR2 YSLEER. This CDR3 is CASTPLQGRRETQYF. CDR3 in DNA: TGCGCCAGCACCCCTCTTCAGGGGAGGAGGGAGACCCAGTACTTC.

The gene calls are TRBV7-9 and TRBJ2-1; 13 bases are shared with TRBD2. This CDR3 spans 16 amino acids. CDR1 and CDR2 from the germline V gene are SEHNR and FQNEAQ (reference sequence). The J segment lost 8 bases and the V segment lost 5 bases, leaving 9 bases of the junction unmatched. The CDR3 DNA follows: TGTGCCAGCAGCGCCTTGGGACTAGCGGGAAGCTATGAGCAGTTCTTC. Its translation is CASSALGLAGSYEQFF.

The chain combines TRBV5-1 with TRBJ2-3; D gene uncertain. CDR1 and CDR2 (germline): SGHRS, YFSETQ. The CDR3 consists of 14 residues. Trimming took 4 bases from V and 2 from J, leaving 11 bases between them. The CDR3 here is CASSAPTSTDTQYF. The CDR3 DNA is TGCGCCAGCAGCGCCCCGACTTCCACAGATACGCAGTATTTT.

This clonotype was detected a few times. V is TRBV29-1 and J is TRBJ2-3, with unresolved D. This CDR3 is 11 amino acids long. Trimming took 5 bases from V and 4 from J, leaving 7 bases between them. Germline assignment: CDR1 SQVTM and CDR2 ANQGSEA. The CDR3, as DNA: TGCAGCGTTCAGCCGTCAGATACGCAGTATTTT. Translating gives CSVQPSDTQYF.

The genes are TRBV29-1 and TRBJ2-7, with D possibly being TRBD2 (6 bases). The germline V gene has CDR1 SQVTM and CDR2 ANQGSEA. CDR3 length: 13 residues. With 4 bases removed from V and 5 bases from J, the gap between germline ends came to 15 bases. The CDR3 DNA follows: TGCAGCGTTGTAGCCTTAACGGGGGACGAGCAGTACTTC. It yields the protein CSVVALTGDEQYF.

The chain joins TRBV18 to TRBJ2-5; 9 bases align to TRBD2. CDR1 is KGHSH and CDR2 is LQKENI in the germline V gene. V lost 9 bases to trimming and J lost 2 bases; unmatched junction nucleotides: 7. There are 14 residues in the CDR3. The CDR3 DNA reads TGTGCCAGATCCCCTAGCGGGATACAAGAGACCCAGTACTTC. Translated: CARSPSGIQETQYF.

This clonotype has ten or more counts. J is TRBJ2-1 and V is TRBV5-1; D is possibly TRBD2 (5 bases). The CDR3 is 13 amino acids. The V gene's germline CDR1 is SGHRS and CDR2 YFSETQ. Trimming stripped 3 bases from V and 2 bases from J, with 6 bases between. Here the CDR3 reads CASSSGTYNEQFF. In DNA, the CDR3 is TGCGCCAGCAGCTCCGGGACCTACAATGAGCAGTTCTTC. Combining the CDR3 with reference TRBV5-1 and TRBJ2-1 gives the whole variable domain KAGVTQTPRYLIKTRGQQVTLSCSPISGHRSVSWYQQTPGQGLQFLFEYFSETQRNKGNFPGRFSGRQFSNSRSEMNVSTLELGDSALYLCASSSGTYNEQFFGPGTRLTVL.

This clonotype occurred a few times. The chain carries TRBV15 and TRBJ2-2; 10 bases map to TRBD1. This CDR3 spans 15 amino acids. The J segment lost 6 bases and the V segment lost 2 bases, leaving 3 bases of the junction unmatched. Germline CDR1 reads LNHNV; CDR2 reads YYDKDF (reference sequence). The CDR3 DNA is TGTGCCACCAGCAGATCTGGACAGGGGGCCGGGGAGCTGTTTTTT. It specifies CATSRSGQGAGELFF.

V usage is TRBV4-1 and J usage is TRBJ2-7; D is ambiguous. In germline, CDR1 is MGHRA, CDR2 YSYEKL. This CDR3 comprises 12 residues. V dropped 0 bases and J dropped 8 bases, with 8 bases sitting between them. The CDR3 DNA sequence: TGCGCCAGCAGCCAAGATGGGTGGAAGCAGTACTTC. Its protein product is CASSQDGWKQYF.